This is a list of T cell receptor beta chains from one sample in a study of blood T cell repertoires in COVID-19. Assay: immunoSEQ multiplex PCR; the TCRdb copy retains only in-frame clones and omits some. The sample has roughly 180,000 clones; 86% are singletons. Sequencing used PBMCs or T cells enriched from blood (not recorded which). Receptors originate from a woman aged 30 to 39 who had recovered from COVID-19. CDR3s include the opening cysteine and the closing phenylalanine or tryptophan. Fields, in order: D gene, clone size, J gene, V gene, CDR3 protein, CDR3 DNA. D genes are given only for firm matches. Rows give clone size only sometimes, using once, few, many, or a class for an expanded clone.

NA | NA | TRBJ2-2 | TRBV3-1/TRBV3-2 | CASSLEGTGELFF | TGTGCCAGCAGCCTTGAGGGAACCGGGGAGCTGTTTTTT
TRBD1 | NA | TRBJ1-5 | TRBV5-8 | CASSGTGGVGQPQHF | TGTGCCAGCAGCGGAACAGGGGGAGTTGGGCAGCCCCAGCATTTT
TRBD2 | NA | TRBJ2-7 | TRBV10-3 | CAIRGLAGEGGEQYF | TGTGCCATCAGGGGACTAGCGGGAGAGGGGGGCGAGCAGTACTTC
NA | few | TRBJ1-1 | TRBV5-5 | CASSWGQNTEAFF | TGTGCCAGCAGCTGGGGACAGAACACTGAAGCTTTCTTT
TRBD1 | NA | TRBJ1-5 | TRBV18 | CASSRDRGQEQPQHF | TGTGCCAGCTCCCGGGACAGGGGGCAAGAACAGCCCCAGCATTTT
TRBD1 | once | TRBJ1-1 | TRBV7-2 | CASSLAGQGAGEAFF | TGTGCCAGCAGCTTAGCCGGACAGGGGGCTGGTGAAGCTTTCTTT
NA | NA | TRBJ2-1 | TRBV12-3/TRBV12-4 | CASSPEGNEQFF | TGTGCCAGCAGTCCCGAGGGAAATGAGCAGTTCTTC
NA | NA | TRBJ2-3 | TRBV2 | CASRPDSSSTDTQYF | TGTGCCAGCAGACCTGACAGTTCTAGCACAGATACGCAGTATTTT
NA | NA | TRBJ1-2 | TRBV2 | CASSVTGLGDGYTF | TGTGCCAGCAGTGTCACCGGACTCGGGGATGGCTACACCTTC
TRBD2 | few | TRBJ2-2 | TRBV20-1 | CSASRNSGRGDTGELFF | TGCAGTGCTAGTCGGAACAGCGGGAGAGGGGACACCGGGGAGCTGTTTTTT
NA | NA | TRBJ1-4 | TRBV6-5 | CASSTGSTNEKLFF | TGTGCCAGCAGTACAGGGTCAACTAATGAAAAACTGTTTTTT
TRBD1 | NA | TRBJ2-7 | TRBV6-5 | CASSRSQGARNEQYF | TGTGCCAGCAGCAGATCCCAGGGGGCGCGGAACGAGCAGTACTTC
NA | NA | TRBJ1-3 | TRBV20-1 | CSASTWSGNTIYF | TGCAGTGCTAGTACATGGTCTGGAAACACCATATATTTT
TRBD1 | NA | TRBJ2-2 | TRBV24-1 | CATGTDNTNTGELFF | TGTGCCACCGGGACAGACAATACGAACACCGGGGAGCTGTTTTTT
TRBD1 | NA | TRBJ1-4 | TRBV18 | CASSPSQGHNEKLFF | TGTGCCAGCTCACCCTCACAGGGGCATAATGAAAAACTGTTTTTT
NA | NA | TRBJ2-6 | TRBV28 | CASSLEGPGSGANVLTF | TGTGCCAGCAGTTTGGAGGGGCCCGGCTCTGGGGCCAACGTCCTGACTTTC
NA | once | TRBJ2-7 | TRBV7-3 | CASSSSTREDEQYF | TGTGCCAGCAGCTCTAGTACCAGGGAGGACGAGCAGTACTTC
TRBD1 | NA | TRBJ2-2 | TRBV3-1/TRBV3-2 | CASSQIDRGPFRELFF | TGTGCCAGCAGCCAGATTGACAGGGGGCCGTTTAGAGAGCTGTTTTTT
TRBD2 | once | TRBJ2-2 | TRBV5-1 | CASSDSGTSTGELFF | TGCGCCAGCAGCGATAGCGGGACCTCGACCGGGGAGCTGTTTTTT
NA | NA | TRBJ2-7 | TRBV5-1 | CASSQTSGLSYEQYF | TGCGCCAGCAGCCAAACCTCGGGACTCTCCTACGAGCAGTACTTC
TRBD1 | NA | TRBJ1-2 | TRBV9 | CASSVGTGIFGYTF | TGTGCCAGCAGCGTAGGGACAGGGATTTTTGGCTACACCTTC
TRBD1 | once | TRBJ2-7 | TRBV11-2 | CASSTPRTGRYEQYF | TGTGCCAGCAGCACCCCGAGGACAGGGCGATACGAGCAGTACTTC
NA | NA | TRBJ2-1 | TRBV28 | CASGYGKGLQGLNNEQFF | TGTGCCAGCGGGTATGGAAAGGGGCTCCAAGGGCTCAACAATGAGCAGTTCTTC
TRBD1 | NA | TRBJ2-5 | TRBV5-1 | CASSETGGRWETQYF | TGCGCCAGCAGCGAAACAGGGGGCAGATGGGAGACCCAGTACTTC
NA | NA | TRBJ1-3 | TRBV28 | CASSGARNSGNTIYF | TGTGCCAGCAGTGGGGCTCGTAACTCTGGAAACACCATATATTTT
NA | NA | TRBJ1-2 | TRBV24-1 | CATSDFKEESTKGPYYGYTF | TGTGCCACCAGTGATTTTAAGGAGGAATCGACCAAGGGCCCCTATTATGGCTACACCTTC
NA | once | TRBJ2-7 | TRBV5-1 | CASSPGITTYEQYF | TGCGCCAGCAGTCCCGGGATCACGACCTACGAGCAGTACTTC
NA | NA | TRBJ2-7 | TRBV7-8 | CASSLDLQVEQYF | TGTGCCAGCAGCTTAGATCTCCAGGTCGAGCAGTACTTC
NA | NA | TRBJ2-1 | TRBV4-1 | CASSQFGALPYNEQFF | TGCGCCAGCAGCCAATTTGGGGCTCTGCCCTACAATGAGCAGTTCTTC
TRBD1 | NA | TRBJ1-4 | TRBV6-6 | CASSYFSGGGEKLFF | TGTGCCAGCAGTTACTTTTCAGGGGGCGGTGAAAAACTGTTTTTT
NA | NA | TRBJ2-1 | TRBV30 | CAWTQGRNEQFF | TGTGCCTGGACCCAGGGGAGAAATGAGCAGTTCTTC